Below, 13 T cell receptor beta chains from the same sample are listed, as sequenced in a study of cytomegalovirus exposure and HLA in healthy donors. Some clones are missing from TCRdb's copy, which holds only in-frame ones; the method was immunoSEQ multiplex PCR. The sample carries about 160,000 clones, 70% to 90% recorded once. Sequences were obtained from PBMCs. These receptors came from a man younger than 35 in good health and CMV-seronegative.

The V and J genes are TRBV5-1 and TRBJ2-7; D possibly corresponds to TRBD1 (6 bases). Germline CDR1 is SGHRS and CDR2 is YFSETQ. The V end lost 4 bases, the J end lost 5 bases, and 16 bases lay between the germline ends. There are 14 residues in the CDR3. CDR3 in DNA: TGCGCCAGCAGCACCTTAGGGGGAAGTGACGAGCAGTACGTC. It is translated as CASSTLGGSDEQYV.

This sequence joins TRBV11-1 and TRBJ2-7; TRBD2 agrees at 10 bases. Trimming removed 3 bases from V and 3 bases from J; junction bases left unmatched: 8. CDR3 length: 16 residues. Germline lookup yields CDR1 SGHAT and CDR2 FQDESV (reference sequence). The CDR3 here is CASSLELAGALYEQYF. The CDR3 DNA follows: TGTGCCAGCAGCTTGGAGCTAGCGGGAGCCCTCTACGAGCAGTACTTC.

This clone turned up a few times. The chain recombines TRBV10-1 with TRBJ1-1; the D gene is possibly TRBD1 (5 bases). This CDR3 contains 13 residues. V was shortened by 7 bases and J by 3 bases, with 12 bases between the two germline ends. The V gene's germline CDR1 is WNHNN and CDR2 SYGVQD (reference sequence). The CDR3 nucleotides are TGCGCCAGCACCGCAGACAGTGACACTGAAGCTTTCTTT. This translates into CASTADSDTEAFF.

This chain joins TRBV7-2 and TRBJ2-3; TRBD2 might be the D (6 bases). Trimming left V 1 base short and J 9 bases short, with 20 bases between. Germline loops: CDR1 SGHTA, CDR2 FQGNSA. The CDR3 has 16 amino acids. The CDR3 is CASSLEGFLGAGTQYF. The CDR3 DNA follows: TGTGCCAGCAGCTTAGAAGGGTTCCTCGGGGCGGGGACGCAGTATTTT.

In this sample, this clone turned up once. The chain has TRBV2 and TRBJ1-5; tentatively, D is TRBD1 (6 bases). The V and J ends lost 3 bases and 1 base respectively, with 7 bases between them. Germline CDR1 SNHLY, CDR2 FYNNEI. CDR3 size: 14 residues. CDR3 amino acids: CASSEGHSNQPQHF. The CDR3 DNA follows: TGTGCCAGCAGTGAGGGACACAGCAATCAGCCCCAGCATTTT.

This clone was found a few times. The V and J genes are TRBV28 and TRBJ1-2; no clear D. The CDR3 is 15 amino acids. Trimming removed 7 bases from V and 3 bases from J, with 18 bases in between. The germline V gene encodes CDR1 MDHEN and CDR2 SYDVKM. As DNA, the CDR3 is TGTGCCAGCACCTTCTTAGAGACATCCTACTATGGCTACACCTTC. This encodes CASTFLETSYYGYTF.

V usage is TRBV7-2 and J usage is TRBJ2-7; 7 bases are shared with TRBD2. Germline assignment: CDR1 SGHTA and CDR2 FQGNSA. This CDR3 has 15 residues. Losses at the gene ends were 5 bases for V and 6 bases for J; bases not matched to a gene: 13. CDR3 DNA: TGTGCCAGCAGCCATTCTGGCGGGAGTGTCTCCGAGCAGTACTTC. This gives the protein CASSHSGGSVSEQYF. Together with reference TRBV7-2 and TRBJ2-7, the CDR3 gives the full variable domain: GAGVSQSPSNKVTEKGKDVELRCDPISGHTALYWYRQSLGQGLEFLIYFQGNSAPDKSGLPSDRFSAERTGGSVSTLTIQRTQQEDSAVYLCASSHSGGSVSEQYFGPGTRLTVT.

The chain links TRBV5-1 to TRBJ2-1; 7 positions agree with TRBD2. The junction had 4 bases not matched to a gene; V was cut back by 0 bases and J by 4 bases. This CDR3 is 15 amino acids long. Germline CDR1 is SGHRS and CDR2 is YFSETQ. CDR3 coding DNA: TGCGCCAGCAGCTTGGCGGGAGGAACTTACAATGAGCAGTTCTTC. Translated: CASSLAGGTYNEQFF.

This chain joins TRBV5-1 and TRBJ2-1, with 9 bases matching TRBD2. Germline CDR1 SGHRS, CDR2 YFSETQ. The CDR3 has 15 residues. V dropped 5 bases and J dropped 0; count of bases not matched to a gene: 3. The CDR3 nucleotides are TGCGCCAGCAGGGAGACTAGCGGCTCCTACAATGAGCAGTTCTTC. Its protein is CASRETSGSYNEQFF. Drawing the rest from reference TRBV5-1 and TRBJ2-1, the complete variable domain is KAGVTQTPRYLIKTRGQQVTLSCSPISGHRSVSWYQQTPGQGLQFLFEYFSETQRNKGNFPGRFSGRQFSNSRSEMNVSTLELGDSALYLCASRETSGSYNEQFFGPGTRLTVL.

CDR3 sequence: CASSYVAGGNEQFF. The CDR3 DNA sequence: TGTGCCAGCAGTTACGTAGCGGGGGGTAATGAGCAGTTCTTC. The chain recombines TRBV6-6 with TRBJ2-1; 10 positions match TRBD2. Germline V gene lookup returns CDR1 MNHNY and CDR2 SVGAGI (reference sequence). The CDR3 is 14 residues long. Germline trimming cut 2 bases from V and 7 bases from J; bases unmatched to any gene: 2.

A single count supports this clone. CDR3 region: CASSESWGPYEQYV. In nucleotides, the CDR3 is TGCGCCAGCAGTGAATCGTGGGGCCCCTACGAGCAGTACGTC. The chain couples TRBV10-2 to TRBJ2-7, with D possibly TRBD1 on 5 matching bases. The germline gives CDR1 WSHSY, CDR2 SAAADI. The CDR3 is made up of 14 amino acids. Trimming cost V 3 bases and J 2 bases, with 11 bases left between them.

This chain links TRBV13 with TRBJ2-7; possible D gene TRBD1, 6 bases. V was clipped by 6 bases and J by 3 bases, with 12 bases between them. Looked up from germline, CDR1 is PRHDT and CDR2 is FYEKMQ (reference sequence). The CDR3 has 13 residues. This CDR3 reads CASSTQDSYEQYV. The CDR3 coding sequence is TGTGCCAGCAGTACCCAGGACAGCTACGAGCAGTACGTC.

V and J are TRBV5-1 and TRBJ1-4; 7 positions match TRBD1. The junction had 3 bases not matched to a gene; V was cut back by 5 bases and J by 5 bases. Germline V gene sequence: CDR1 SGHRS, CDR2 YFSETQ. The CDR3 consists of 13 residues. The CDR3 sequence is CASRGGPNEKLFF. DNA of the CDR3: TGCGCCAGCAGAGGGGGCCCCAATGAAAAACTGTTTTTT.